This entry concerns a single T cell receptor beta chain. Its antigen is currently unknown. Survey-level resolution applied to immunoSEQ assay v3.0. The table came from immunoSEQ multiplex PCR; TCRdb's copy has only in-frame clones and leaves some out. Here the sample spans over 30,000 clones, roughly nine tenths being singletons. The sample comes from a study of long-term antiretroviral therapy in people with HIV. As for the study in general: Collection of the earliest samples took place about a decade ahead of the 2015 immediate-ART recommendation.

With 6 bases removed from V and 4 bases from J, the gap between germline ends came to 12 bases. The CDR3 length is 12 residues. CDR1 and CDR2 from the germline V gene are SQVTM and ANQGSEA. Study-wide points: Post-treatment diversity went higher with ART but stayed below transplant donor controls. Participants lacked recorded data on ART adherence, viral resistance or therapy changes. Clones that expanded before ART (that is, prior to treatment) dominated the repertoire at all time points.

The clonotype was recovered from a woman aged 45-60 years with HIV. The chain links TRBV29-1 to TRBJ1-1, with a tentative D call TRBD1 (6 bases). The sequencing used unsorted PBMCs, collected 1.2 years after starting antiretroviral therapy. The chain's CDR3 is CSVIQGSTEAFF. As DNA, the CDR3 is TGCAGCGTCATACAGGGAAGCACTGAAGCTTTCTTT.